These 9 T cell receptor beta chains were sequenced from one sample in a study of T cells in Graves' hyperthyroidism and ophthalmopathy. Template material for amplifying TCR beta CDR3 regions consisted of RNA transcripts. The HTBI primer set drove a first-round RT-PCR of the TCR CDR3. TCRdb re-called the multiplex PCR reads through MiXCR, storing one row per CDR3 protein. The sample shows around 340,000 distinct CDR3 sequences, approximately 13% of them seen only once. The source material was blood. The receptors originated from a woman in her 30s with Graves' hyperthyroidism.

The J gene is TRBJ2-6, the V gene TRBV6-5; D gene unclear. V was cut by 0 bases and J by 2 bases, with 8 bases left in between. The CDR3 has 16 residues. CDR1 is MNHEY, CDR2 SVGAGI, per germline. This CDR3 reads CASSYSGRTGANVLTF. Written as DNA, the CDR3 is TGTGCCAGCAGTTACTCAGGCCGAACTGGGGCCAACGTCCTGACTTTC.

This clonotype was seen at least ten times. This chain links TRBV28 with TRBJ1-6, with TRBD1 matching 10 bases. CDR1 is MDHEN, CDR2 SYDVKM, per germline. The V gene end was trimmed by 7 bases and the J gene end by 10 bases; junction bases not matched to a gene: 7. The CDR3 runs to 14 residues. Written as DNA, the CDR3 is TGTGCCAGCACCGAAGGACAGGGGGTATCACCCCTCCACTTT. Residues: CASTEGQGVSPLHF.

Note on this clonotype: A much larger clonotype is one base distant, so this may be a read error. It is likely a read error, because the conserved phenylalanine at the end of the CDR3 is missing. The rearrangement uses TRBV6-1 and TRBJ2-7, with unresolved D. The CDR3 loop spans 14 amino acids. Germline CDR1 reads MNHNS; CDR2 reads SASEGT. V was clipped by 9 bases and J by 3 bases, with 18 bases between them. CDR3 sequence reads: CASSLVGSFYEQYL. CDR3 DNA: TGTGCCAGTTCCCTCGTGGGGTCCTTCTACGAGCAGTACCTC.

This rearrangement joins TRBV19 to TRBJ2-3; D gene unclear. Trimming took 2 bases from V and 2 from J, leaving 11 bases between them. Germline V gives CDR1 LNHDA, CDR2 SQIVND (reference sequence). This CDR3 spans 15 amino acids. The CDR3 protein is CASSISGTPTDTQYF. CDR3 nucleotides: TGTGCCAGTAGTATATCGGGCACTCCCACAGATACGCAGTATTTT.

The sample holds many counts of this clonotype. J is TRBJ2-1 and V is TRBV5-1, with TRBD2 matching over 8 bases. V shed 1 base, J shed 7 bases, and the junction held 7 bases outside the gene matches. The CDR3 runs 15 residues. CDR1 SGHRS and CDR2 YFSETQ come from the germline V gene. CDR3 amino acids: CASSLTGTSRNEQFF. The CDR3 nucleotides read TGCGCCAGCAGCTTGACCGGGACTAGTAGGAATGAGCAGTTCTTC.

The J gene is TRBJ2-4, the V gene TRBV4-3; D may be TRBD2 (6 bases). V lost 1 base, J lost 5 bases, and 6 bases lay in between. The length of the CDR3 is 13 residues. Germline CDR1 LGHNA, CDR2 YSLEER. This chain's CDR3 is CASSQGGENIQYF. The CDR3 DNA follows: TGCGCCAGCAGCCAAGGGGGGGAAAACATTCAGTACTTC.

The chain combines TRBV10-3 with TRBJ2-3; D remains ambiguous. The CDR3 consists of 11 residues. Per the germline V gene, CDR1 is ENHRY and CDR2 is SYGVKD. The V and J ends lost 2 bases and 5 bases respectively, with 2 bases between them. CDR3 in DNA: TGTGCCATCAGTGAGCAAGATACGCAGTATTTT. It codes for CAISEQDTQYF.

Regarding this clonotype: Given a much more abundant clone one base away, this may be a read error. The DNA for the CDR3 is TGTGCCAGCAGCCCCAGGAGCCCCGGACAGGGGGGCTACGAGCAGTTCTTC. Translating gives CASSPRSPGQGGYEQFF. The V gene is TRBV7-2, the J gene TRBJ2-7; TRBD1 matches at 10 bases. The J call may be wrong; the DNA end is better matched by TRBJ2-1. This CDR3 contains 17 residues. Germline V gene data show CDR1 as SGHTA and CDR2 as FQGNSA.

This clonotype was counted ten times or more. The rearrangement joins TRBV2 to TRBJ1-5; 10 bases are shared with TRBD1. The CDR3 is made up of 15 amino acids. Trimming removed 7 bases from V and 1 base from J; junction bases left unmatched: 4. Germline V CDR1 and CDR2: SNHLY, FYNNEI. The CDR3 reads CASTKGQGSNQPQHF. In DNA form, the CDR3 reads TGTGCCAGCACAAAGGGACAGGGGAGCAATCAGCCCCAGCATTTT.